The present entry profiles one T cell receptor beta chain with its context. Its antigen remains unidentified. Profiled with immunoSEQ multiplex PCR; TCRdb holds only in-frame clones, not every one. The profile shows more than 4,000 clones, 60% to 70% of them singletons. Germline lookup yields CDR1 SGHVS and CDR2 FNYEAQ. V was pared by 5 bases and J by 6 bases, with 19 bases between. This CDR3 comprises 16 residues. This sample stems from a study of CD8 T cell repertoires and HIV-1 epitope variants. Study overall: Epitopes were three Gag families plus Nef HW9 and YT9. An approximately 10-day culture received IL-2, IL-7 and IL-15 on days 3 and 7.

Study-wide results and caveats: Fewer than ten TCR beta clonotypes were antigen-specific, 6 or 7 apparently recognizing autologous or escape variants.

V gene TRBV7-6 combines with J gene TRBJ1-4; no clear D. This clonotype was sampled from a male donor with HIV. The sequenced sample consisted of cultured CD8+ T cells derived from PBMCs. CDR3: CASSHQLTPLHEKLFF. CDR3 sequence (DNA): TGTGCCAGCAGCCATCAATTGACACCGCTGCATGAAAAACTGTTTTTT.